This entry lists 27 T cell receptor beta chains sequenced from one sample in a study of cytomegalovirus exposure and HLA in healthy donors. Primers for the PCR totalled 60 Vbeta and 13 Jbeta. The protocol was immunoSEQ multiplex PCR, while the TCRdb copy is restricted to in-frame clones and leaves out a portion. The sample contains 150,000 to 200,000 clones, approximately 80% of which appear only once. The sequencing input was PBMCs. These receptors came from a girl aged 5-17 years in good health and CMV-seropositive.

The V and J genes are TRBV4-1 and TRBJ1-3, with a possible D match to TRBD1 (5 bases). The CDR3 is 16 amino acids. Trimming shortened V by 4 bases and J by 0 bases, and 13 bases separated the two germline ends. Per the germline V gene, CDR1 is MGHRA and CDR2 is YSYEKL. The CDR3 DNA sequence: TGCGCCAGCAGCCCACGGACACTCAACTCTGGAAACACCATATATTTT. Protein: CASSPRTLNSGNTIYF.

The chain carries TRBV5-6 and TRBJ1-1; D ambiguous. Germline V lookup: CDR1 SGHDT, CDR2 YYEEEE. V was trimmed by 0 bases and J by 5 bases, leaving 23 bases between them. The CDR3 totals 18 residues. The CDR3 bases are TGTGCCAGCAGCTTGGGCCCGGAGCGGGGAGGTGAATGGACTGAAGCTTTCTTT. Its translation: CASSLGPERGGEWTEAFF. The complete variable domain, with remaining parts taken from reference TRBV5-6 and TRBJ1-1, reads DAGVTQSPTHLIKTRGQQVTLRCSPKSGHDTVSWYQQALGQGPQFIFQYYEEEERQRGNFPDRFSGHQFPNYSSELNVNALLLGDSALYLCASSLGPERGGEWTEAFFGQGTRLTVV.

The chain uses TRBV25-1 and TRBJ2-1; 10 bases match TRBD1. The CDR3 covers 16 residues. V lost 5 bases to trimming and J lost 8 bases; unmatched junction nucleotides: 12. In germline, CDR1 is MGHDK, CDR2 SYGVNS. The CDR3 protein is CASSPPPGQGTDEQFF. DNA of the CDR3: TGTGCCAGCAGTCCACCTCCGGGACAGGGGACCGATGAGCAGTTCTTC. The complete variable domain, with remaining parts taken from reference TRBV25-1 and TRBJ2-1, reads EADIYQTPRYLVIGTGKKITLECSQTMGHDKMYWYQQDPGMELHLIHYSYGVNSTEKGDLSSESTVSRIRTEHFPLTLESARPSHTSQYLCASSPPPGQGTDEQFFGPGTRLTVL.

This chain connects TRBV18 to TRBJ1-2; D is undetermined. The germline V gene has CDR1 KGHSH and CDR2 LQKENI. V lost 6 bases, J lost 4 bases, and 15 bases lay in between. The CDR3 length is 14 residues. The CDR3 region has the DNA TGTGCCAGCTCCTCGGAGTTTAGGATCTATGGCTACACCTTC. It yields the protein CASSSEFRIYGYTF. The full variable domain, rest sourced from reference TRBV18 and TRBJ1-2, is NAGVMQNPRHLVRRRGQEARLRCSPMKGHSHVYWYRQLPEEGLKFMVYLQKENIIDESGMPKERFSAEFPKEGPSILRIQQVVRGDSAAYFCASSSEFRIYGYTFGSGTRLTVV.

The chain recombines TRBV7-8 with TRBJ2-1, with a weak D call TRBD2 (6 bases). Trimming pared 1 base from V and 5 bases from J, leaving 15 bases between. The germline V gene has CDR1 SGHVS and CDR2 FQNEAQ. The CDR3 totals 16 residues. CDR3 sequence (DNA): TGTGCCAGCAGCTTAGTCCCTAGAACGGGGGACAATGAGCAGTTCTTC. As protein: CASSLVPRTGDNEQFF. Full variable domain (remainder filled in from reference TRBV7-8 and TRBJ2-1): GAGVSQSPRYKVAKRGQDVALRCDPISGHVSLFWYQQALGQGPEFLTYFQNEAQLDKSGLPSDRFFAERPEGSVSTLKIQRTQQEDSAVYLCASSLVPRTGDNEQFFGPGTRLTVL.

This chain uses TRBV7-8 with TRBJ1-2; 7 positions match TRBD1. The CDR3 sequence is 12 residues long. V lost 5 bases, J lost 8 bases, and 5 bases stayed unmatched. The germline gives CDR1 SGHVS, CDR2 FQNEAQ. The CDR3 nucleotides read TGTGCCAGCAGCGCGACAGGGATCGGCTACACCTTC. Amino acid sequence: CASSATGIGYTF.

This clone was detected a few times. The chain joins TRBV18 to TRBJ1-1, with a tentative D call TRBD1 (6 bases). The V gene's germline CDR1 is KGHSH and CDR2 LQKENI. V gave up 4 bases and J gave up 1 base, with 13 bases separating them. The CDR3 loop spans 15 amino acids. The CDR3 region is CASSLWTVKNTEAFF. The CDR3 region has the DNA TGTGCCAGCTCACTATGGACAGTCAAGAACACTGAAGCTTTCTTT.

V and J are TRBV5-4 and TRBJ1-4, with 8 nucleotides matching TRBD1. CDR1 and CDR2 from the germline V gene are SGHNT and YYREEE (reference sequence). V lost 4 bases, J lost 5 bases, and 7 bases stayed unmatched. The CDR3 has 15 residues. CDR3 bases: TGTGCCAGCAGCCCTAGACAGGGGCAGAATGAAAAACTGTTTTTT. Protein sequence: CASSPRQGQNEKLFF.

V and J are TRBV19 and TRBJ1-5; D gene ambiguous. The CDR3 is made up of 12 amino acids. V was pared by 4 bases and J by 7 bases, with 8 bases between. Germline V CDR1 and CDR2: LNHDA, SQIVND (reference sequence). The CDR3 here is CASSRSRQPQHF. The CDR3, as DNA: TGTGCCAGTAGTAGATCGAGGCAGCCCCAGCATTTT.

CDR3 protein: CASSPGQGPSYEQYF. The CDR3 nucleotides read TGTGCCAGCAGCCCGGGACAGGGCCCTTCCTACGAGCAGTACTTC. The chain couples TRBV11-1 to TRBJ2-7; 9 nucleotides agree with TRBD1. Germline-derived CDR1 and CDR2 are SGHAT and FQDESV (reference sequence). The V and J ends lost 5 bases and 1 base, in that order; junction bases with no gene match: 6. The CDR3 sequence is 15 residues long.

V gene TRBV6-5 combines with J gene TRBJ2-7, with D tentatively TRBD1 (6 bases). This CDR3 spans 15 amino acids. Germline V CDR1 and CDR2: MNHEY, SVGAGI. The V end was cut by 6 bases, the J end by 5 bases, with 20 bases between. The CDR3 bases are TGTGCCAGCAGGCCGCGTGAACAGGGATCCCACGAGCAGTACTTC. This codes for CASRPREQGSHEQYF.

The chain couples TRBV7-9 to TRBJ2-1; tentatively, D is TRBD1 (6 bases). CDR3 length: 12 amino acids. Germline-derived CDR1 and CDR2 are SEHNR and FQNEAQ (reference sequence). Deletions cut 7 bases from V and 6 bases from J, with 10 bases between. As DNA, the CDR3 is TGTGCCAGCAACAGGGACCGCAATGAGCAGTTCTTC. Its translation: CASNRDRNEQFF.

The V gene is TRBV7-6, the J gene TRBJ1-4, with 9 positions matching TRBD1. Germline V gene data show CDR1 as SGHVS and CDR2 as FNYEAQ. The CDR3 length is 17 residues. Trimming took 5 bases from V and 2 from J; bases not matched to a gene: 9. In DNA, the CDR3 is TGTGCCAGCAGCCCGCGGACAGGGGCTTCGACTAATGAAAAACTGTTTTTT. Its protein is CASSPRTGASTNEKLFF. The full variable domain, rest sourced from reference TRBV7-6 and TRBJ1-4, is GAGVSQSPRYKVTKRGQDVALRCDPISGHVSLYWYRQALGQGPEFLTYFNYEAQQDKSGLPNDRFSAERPEGSISTLTIQRTEQRDSAMYRCASSPRTGASTNEKLFFGSGTQLSVL.

V is TRBV10-3 and J is TRBJ2-3; the match to TRBD2 covers 7 bases. V lost 1 base to trimming and J lost 3 bases; unmatched junction nucleotides: 7. Per germline, CDR1 ENHRY and CDR2 SYGVKD. The CDR3 is made up of 16 amino acids. In DNA form, the CDR3 reads TGTGCCATCAGTGAGTTGACTAGCAAGGGGACAGATACGCAGTATTTT. Translating it yields CAISELTSKGTDTQYF.

The chain couples TRBV28 to TRBJ1-1; D uncertain. Germline V lookup: CDR1 MDHEN, CDR2 SYDVKM. V lost 3 bases and J lost 0, with 23 bases in between. The CDR3 runs to 19 residues. CDR3: CASSFYRPGSFSMNTEAFF. CDR3 coding DNA: TGTGCCAGCAGTTTTTATCGGCCGGGAAGTTTCTCCATGAACACTGAAGCTTTCTTT.

This chain connects TRBV29-1 to TRBJ2-5; the D gene is possibly TRBD1 (8 bases). V was cut by 1 base and J by 6 bases, with 15 bases left in between. The CDR3 covers 14 residues. CDR1 and CDR2 (germline): SQVTM, ANQGSEA. DNA of the CDR3: TGCAGCGTTGAAGGACAGGGGAGCGGGAAGACCCAGTACTTC. As protein: CSVEGQGSGKTQYF. Supplemented by reference TRBV29-1 and TRBJ2-5, the full variable domain reads SAVISQKPSRDICQRGTSLTIQCQVDSQVTMMFWYRQQPGQSLTLIATANQGSEATYESGFVIDKFPISRPNLTFSTLTVSNMSPEDSSIYLCSVEGQGSGKTQYFGPGTRLLVL.

This clone was recorded once. The V gene is TRBV30, the J gene TRBJ1-2; D gene ambiguous. The V and J ends lost 1 base and 5 bases respectively, with 11 bases between them. This CDR3 is 13 amino acids long. The germline V gene has CDR1 GTSNPN and CDR2 SVGIG (reference sequence). This chain's CDR3 is CAWSGQVVYGYTF. The CDR3 nucleotides are TGTGCCTGGAGTGGTCAGGTGGTATATGGCTACACCTTC.

The CDR3 DNA reads TGCAGCGTTGTCGACAGCGCCACTGAAGCTTTCTTT. It specifies CSVVDSATEAFF. The V and J genes are TRBV29-1 and TRBJ1-1; D may be TRBD1 (5 bases). This CDR3 region has 12 residues. The germline gives CDR1 SQVTM, CDR2 ANQGSEA. Trimming left V 4 bases short and J 4 bases short, with 10 bases between.

This chain connects TRBV29-1 to TRBJ1-1; no clear D. V lost 3 bases, J lost 10 bases, and 12 bases lay in between. There are 11 residues in the CDR3. The V gene's germline CDR1 is SQVTM and CDR2 ANQGSEA. The CDR3 bases are TGCAGCGTTGAGTTCAGACGAGGAGCTTTCTTT. It specifies CSVEFRRGAFF. Variable domain in full (rest from reference TRBV29-1 and TRBJ1-1): SAVISQKPSRDICQRGTSLTIQCQVDSQVTMMFWYRQQPGQSLTLIATANQGSEATYESGFVIDKFPISRPNLTFSTLTVSNMSPEDSSIYLCSVEFRRGAFFGQGTRLTVV.

The V call is TRBV29-1, the J call TRBJ1-2; TRBD1 aligns across 12 bases. J gave up 7 bases and V 4 bases, and 1 base lay outside the gene matches. Germline values: CDR1 SQVTM, CDR2 ANQGSEA. CDR3 length equals 12 residues. The CDR3 DNA sequence: TGCAGCGTTGCGGGACAGGGGGCTGGCTACACCTTC. It translates to CSVAGQGAGYTF.

The chain links TRBV4-1 to TRBJ2-7; 10 bases line up with TRBD2. V shed 5 bases, J shed 3 bases, and the junction held 10 bases outside the gene matches. CDR3 length: 16 amino acids. Germline CDR1 reads MGHRA; CDR2 reads YSYEKL. CDR3 in DNA: TGCGCCAGCAGCTGGACTAGCGGAACAGAGCACTACGAGCAGTACTTC. Protein sequence: CASSWTSGTEHYEQYF.

CDR3 residues: CASLRDREADTQYF. The DNA for the CDR3 is TGTGCCAGCCTGAGGGACAGGGAGGCAGATACGCAGTATTTT. The gene calls are TRBV6-1 and TRBJ2-3, with TRBD1 matching over 9 bases. The CDR3 is made up of 14 amino acids. After removal of 8 bases from V and 4 bases from J, the junction contained 7 bases not matched to a gene. Germline V CDR1 and CDR2: MNHNS, SASEGT.

This clone was observed a few times. The J gene is TRBJ1-5, the V gene TRBV29-1; D gene ambiguous. V gave up 4 bases and J gave up 6 bases, with 10 bases separating them. CDR3 size: 12 residues. CDR1 is SQVTM, CDR2 ANQGSEA, per germline. Written as DNA, the CDR3 is TGCAGCGTTGGGGTCTCGGGTCAGCCCCAGCATTTT. This translates into CSVGVSGQPQHF.

This chain joins TRBV6-5 and TRBJ2-7, with D unclear. CDR3 size: 14 residues. From germline, CDR1 is MNHEY and CDR2 SVGAGI. Trimming removed 2 bases from V and 3 bases from J, with 11 bases in between. This CDR3 is CASSYAGGYYEQYF. CDR3 in DNA: TGTGCCAGCAGTTACGCTGGCGGTTACTACGAGCAGTACTTC.

This clone was seen once. This chain links TRBV5-4 with TRBJ1-2; tentatively, D is TRBD1 (5 bases). Looked up from germline, CDR1 is SGHNT and CDR2 is YYREEE (reference sequence). V was cut by 2 bases and J by 6 bases, with 11 bases left in between. The CDR3 has 13 amino acids. In DNA, the CDR3 is TGTGCCAGCAGCTTATTACAGGTTCATGGCTACACCTTC. Protein: CASSLLQVHGYTF.

The genes are TRBV27 and TRBJ2-7, with D hard to call. V was shortened by 1 base and J by 0 bases, with 10 bases between the two germline ends. The CDR3 consists of 15 residues. Germline-derived CDR1 and CDR2 are MNHEY and SMNVEV (reference sequence). CDR3 amino acids: CASSLFAVSSYEQYF. CDR3 bases: TGTGCCAGCAGTTTATTCGCGGTGAGCTCCTACGAGCAGTACTTC.

The chain joins TRBV30 to TRBJ2-3, with 9 bases identical to TRBD2. The length of the CDR3 is 14 residues. Germline values: CDR1 GTSNPN, CDR2 SVGIG (reference sequence). V was pared by 4 bases and J by 2 bases, with 4 bases of the junction left unmatched. As DNA, the CDR3 is TGTGCCTGGACGCTAGCGGGGTTCACAGATACGCAGTATTTT. Translation gives CAWTLAGFTDTQYF.